The TCR beta chain under discussion was sequenced for a study of cytomegalovirus exposure and HLA in healthy donors. A remark on this clone: The target antigen is unknown.

Study-wide points: Confirmation in vitro established that three CMV-associated chains were specific for CMV antigens. CMV serostatus was the only recorded immune exposure for donors. As a later analysis showed, a missense DCLRE1C variant was linked to trimming of TCR beta V- and J-genes.

Though probably carrying unrecorded immune exposures, donors were nominally healthy at sampling. PCR primers comprised 60 Vbeta and 13 Jbeta primers. Sequencing was performed with immunoSEQ multiplex PCR; in TCRdb, only in-frame clones are kept and a portion is missing. The repertoire has around 200,000 clones, 75% to 85% of them found once; the top ten carry about 0.63%. V lost 3 bases to trimming and J lost 6 bases; unmatched junction nucleotides: 4. The germline gives CDR1 LNHDA, CDR2 SQIVND (reference sequence). The CDR3 runs to 14 residues. The rearrangement uses TRBV19 and TRBJ2-1, with TRBD2 matching 8 bases. The sample comprised PBMCs. This sequence was found in a boy aged 5-17 years in good health and CMV-seronegative. CDR3 sequence (DNA): TGTGCCAGTAGTATCCTAAGCGGGAGCAATGAGCAGTTCTTC. It encodes CASSILSGSNEQFF.